The sequence of this T cell receptor beta chain was determined in a study of shared clonotypes between healthy human individuals (dated by TCRdb to 2018 to 2021). A note on the overall study: The cohort comprised two women and a few men aged 18 to 49 years. To increase sequencing depth and limit assay-specific biases, different laboratories used diverse techniques to prepare libraries and sequence TCR repertoires. Between about 0.8 and 9 billion PBMCs per donor were obtained by leukapheresis. To estimate repertoire size and how much clonotypes are shared between individuals, the study performed deep sequencing of blood TCR repertoires from about 5 healthy adults.

TCR CDR3 regions were amplified from genomic DNA by multiplex PCR using the deep immunoSEQ assay. Genomic DNA extracted from each cell subset was distributed evenly over all wells of several immunoSEQ 96-well plates, and each plate served as one replicate. For unsorted PBMC, each replicate PCR was loaded with around 300 ng genomic DNA, equivalent to tens of thousands of T cell genomes. Unsorted PBMC genomic DNA was sequenced across ten immunoSEQ deep assay plates. Purified libraries were measured with a Qubit 3.0 fluorometer, size-checked on a Bioanalyzer 2100, and measured again with the KAPA Library Quantification kit. Each immunoSEQ 96-well plate was sequenced on its own single-read 150-cycle Illumina NextSeq 550 flow cell. Processing in the source paper ran as follows. Because only junctional sequences without quality scores were contained in the immunoSEQ output, filtering matching that applied to full-length reads could not be performed. Sequences were annotated with PyIR, a Python wrapper for IgBLAST v1.9, and V/J genes and CDR3 were assigned using IMGT germline references. Reads with weak V/J assignments (E-value above 1e-6), missing CDR3, stop codons, out-of-frame junctions, or ambiguous translated residues were removed. A V3J clonotype was defined by an identical inferred V gene, J gene, and CDR3 amino acid sequence. The percentage overlap between two repertoires was calculated by dividing the number of shared unique clonotypes by the size of the smaller repertoire. Three approaches were used to assess repertoire richness: RTK rarefaction, the Chao1 estimator, and Recon v2.1 estimates of unobserved clonotypes. The table comes from immuneACCESS by way of TCRdb, which keeps in-frame sequences with V and J called. Part of the clones is missing from these tables; in studies checked, under half for an unresolved V gene and the rest for unknown reasons. The V and J calls and clone size are taken from that table; D and trimming were inferred from the DNA. This sample gives 530,000 or so clones in total; over 60% of them show up just once. The ten largest clonotypes hold about 12% of the sample.

The full study reports these points: Only blood was sampled, and tissue TCR repertoires likely differ from those in blood. Because the study included a small number of donors, the genetic and exposure-history diversity represented was limited. Based on pairwise subsampling, the degree of clonotype sharing among donors was expected to be affected by sequencing depth.

With regard to this clone: Its antigen target is currently unknown. It has no much larger one-base neighbor in the sample; base qualities were not kept.

The CDR3 spans 14 residues, from the cysteine through the phenylalanine. The retained sequence is limited to the CDR3, 42 bases, with the frame set at the first base. Trimming costs V 6 bases and J 0 bases, and their ends lie 11 bases apart. For CDR1 and CDR2, the germline V gene lists SQVTM and ANQGSEA. Healthy HIV-negative adults with no recently reported acute infections or vaccinations were included as donors. All donors were Caucasian adults living in Nashville, Tennessee, USA. For unsorted samples, about 90 million PBMCs were counted and genomic DNA was extracted with the QIAamp DNA Blood Mini kit. Blood was collected by leukapheresis, and PBMCs were isolated by Ficoll-Histopaque density gradient centrifugation and then cryopreserved in liquid nitrogen vapor phase.

The chain links TRBV29-1 with TRBJ1-4, with no confidently assigned D gene. The receptor was isolated from a woman in her thirties or forties in good health. Some clones in this sample may be carry-over from other donors' samples. The source material was PBMCs. In nucleotide form, the sequence is TGCAGCGTGATAGGAGATGCAACTAATGAAAAACTGTTTTTT. Its coded protein is CSVIGDATNEKLFF. With the portions outside the CDR3 filled from the reference TRBV29-1 and TRBJ1-4 genes, the complete variable region becomes SAVISQKPSRDICQRGTSLTIQCQVDSQVTMMFWYRQQPGQSLTLIATANQGSEATYESGFVIDKFPISRPNLTFSTLTVSNMSPEDSSIYLCSVIGDATNEKLFFGSGTQLSVL.